These 14 T cell receptor beta chains came from one sample sequenced in a study of blood T cells in healthy people across ages. A second PCR of about 7 to 12 cycles used a sample-barcoded 5' primer and a J-beta primer mix. TCRdb re-analysed the 5' RACE reads in MiXCR, keeping a single row per CDR3 protein. The data show 550,000 to 750,000 distinct CDR3 sequences, with around 20% seen just once and roughly 3.6% held by the top ten. Sequenced: blood. The receptors were gathered from an older man in good health.

The chain is built from TRBV7-2 and TRBJ2-5; D unclear. Between the trimmed V and J ends, which lost 4 bases and 1 base, there was a span of 10 bases. The CDR3 runs 14 residues. Germline CDR1 is SGHTA and CDR2 is FQGNSA. The DNA for the CDR3 is TGTGCCAGCAGCTCCCGACCATCCCAAGAGACCCAGTACTTC. Its translation: CASSSRPSQETQYF.

For the CDR3, the DNA is TGTGCCCCCGTTGAGGCACCCGAGCAGTACTTC. This gives the protein CAPVEAPEQYF. The chain links TRBV6-2 or TRBV6-3 to TRBJ2-7; D gene uncertain. Deletions cut 11 bases from V and 6 bases from J, with 14 bases between. The germline gives CDR1 MNHEY, CDR2 SVGEGT. CDR3 length: 11 residues.

The chain carries TRBV6-1 and TRBJ1-4; D is unresolved. CDR1 MNHNS and CDR2 SASEGT come from the germline V gene. This CDR3 region has 15 residues. Trimming took off 4 bases at V and 3 bases at J, with 12 bases between the two ends. CDR3 DNA sequence: TGTGCCAGCAGTGCCCCGGGAGGACCTAATGAAAAACTGTTTTTT. Its protein is CASSAPGGPNEKLFF.

The V and J genes are TRBV20-1 and TRBJ1-5; D is unclear. The CDR3 totals 14 residues. V lost 7 bases to trimming and J lost 2 bases, with 15 bases between them. CDR1 and CDR2 (germline): DFQATT, SNEGSKA (reference sequence). In DNA, the CDR3 is TGCAGTGTCAGTGGAGGGAATGGCAATCAGCCCCAGCATTTT. It is translated as CSVSGGNGNQPQHF.

This clonotype was seen a few times. The CDR3, as DNA: TGTGCCAGCAGCTTTAACAGGGGGCCTGAGACCCAGTACTTC. As protein: CASSFNRGPETQYF. The gene calls are TRBV7-8 and TRBJ2-5; 9 bases agree with TRBD1. Germline-derived CDR1 and CDR2 are SGHVS and FQNEAQ. The CDR3 runs 14 residues. V shed 3 bases and J 5 bases; nucleotides not matched to a gene: 4.

This chain uses TRBV27 with TRBJ2-5; D gene ambiguous. Looked up from germline, CDR1 is MNHEY and CDR2 is SMNVEV (reference sequence). The CDR3 is 13 residues long. Trimming removed 6 bases from V and 0 bases from J, with 8 bases in between. The CDR3, as DNA: TGTGCCAGCAGGAGGCATAACCAAGAGACCCAGTACTTC. Protein sequence: CASRRHNQETQYF.

The V gene is TRBV6-4, the J gene TRBJ2-5; 10 bases are a match to TRBD2. The end of the DNA aligns better with TRBJ2-1, so the J call may be wrong. Germline assignment: CDR1 MRHNA and CDR2 SNTAGT. CDR3 length equals 15 residues. The CDR3 DNA follows: TGTGCCAGCAGTTTTACTAGCGGGGTCTACAATGAGCAGTTCTTC. It translates to CASSFTSGVYNEQFF.

This clonotype occurred once. V gene TRBV20-1 combines with J gene TRBJ2-1; no reliable D call. With 1 base removed from V and 3 bases from J, the gap between germline ends came to 16 bases. Germline values: CDR1 DFQATT, CDR2 SNEGSKA (reference sequence). The CDR3 loop spans 16 amino acids. The chain's CDR3 is CSARAMRRHYYNEQFF. CDR3 in DNA: TGCAGTGCTAGAGCGATGCGGAGACACTACTACAATGAGCAGTTCTTC.

Many counts were recorded for this clonotype. The rearrangement links TRBV15 to TRBJ2-1; D gene unclear. Germline CDR1 reads LNHNV; CDR2 reads YYDKDF (reference sequence). Trimming removed 0 bases from V and 4 bases from J, with 7 bases in between. There are 14 residues in the CDR3. The DNA of the CDR3 is TGTGCCACCAGCAGAGATAGGAATTACAATGAGCAGTTCTTC. It is translated as CATSRDRNYNEQFF.

This rearrangement joins TRBV20-1 to TRBJ1-4; 7 bases match TRBD1. CDR3 length: 14 residues. Germline trimming cut 5 bases from V and 6 bases from J; bases unmatched to any gene: 9. Germline V gives CDR1 DFQATT, CDR2 SNEGSKA (reference sequence). This CDR3 reads CSARRQGVDEKLFF. The CDR3 nucleotides read TGCAGTGCTCGAAGACAGGGAGTAGATGAAAAACTGTTTTTT.

This clonotype was seen a handful of times. V is TRBV18 and J is TRBJ2-7, with D unclear. CDR3 length equals 15 residues. Germline CDR1 and CDR2: KGHSH and LQKENI. V was pared by 1 base and J by 4 bases, with 14 bases between. The chain's CDR3 is CASSPRGFGFYEQYF. CDR3 DNA sequence: TGTGCCAGCTCACCACGGGGTTTCGGGTTTTACGAGCAGTACTTC.

The rearrangement joins TRBV9 to TRBJ2-2; D might be TRBD2 (6 bases). V was pared by 0 bases and J by 0 bases, with 6 bases between. Per germline, CDR1 SGDLS and CDR2 YYNGEE. The CDR3 is 15 amino acids. The CDR3 spells CASSVGTTNTGELFF. In nucleotides, the CDR3 is TGTGCCAGCAGCGTAGGGACTACGAACACCGGGGAGCTGTTTTTT.

This clonotype appeared many times. The chain uses TRBV13 and TRBJ2-2; D might be TRBD2 (6 bases). This CDR3 has 14 amino acids. V shed 3 bases and J shed 5 bases, with 10 bases lying between them. Germline V gives CDR1 PRHDT, CDR2 FYEKMQ (reference sequence). The CDR3 protein is CASSFPSETGELFF. CDR3 DNA sequence: TGTGCCAGCAGCTTTCCTAGCGAGACCGGGGAGCTGTTTTTT.

The CDR3 loop reads CASSLESGRLGTDTQYF. CDR3 bases: TGCGCCAGCAGCTTGGAATCAGGGAGGTTGGGCACAGATACGCAGTATTTT. The chain has TRBV5-1 and TRBJ2-3, with D perhaps matching TRBD2 (6 bases). CDR1 is SGHRS, CDR2 YFSETQ, per germline. The CDR3 extends over 17 amino acids. The V end lost 0 bases, the J end lost 1 base, and 15 bases lay between the germline ends.